This T cell receptor (beta chain) came from a study of blood T cell repertoires in COVID-19 (dated by TCRdb to the early 2020s). Regarding the research as a whole: Collaborator samples came from the United States, Italy and Spain and covered acute and convalescent phases of COVID-19. The material from the prospective study consisted of cDNA or gDNA derived from T cells, B-cell-depleted T cells, or PBMCs. Subjects who had been exposed to COVID-19, were actively infected with it, or had recovered from it provided the deeply sampled blood TCRbeta repertoires that made up the dataset. A freely available public database, intended as a resource for researchers studying the immune response to SARS-CoV-2, is where the repertoires were released. The samples were drawn from two sources: the first 160 participants of the ongoing ImmuneRACE study, and over 950 subjects contributed by 6 global collaborators. The sample metadata nearly always contained a de-identified subject ID, COVID-19 status, age in years and sex. Where HLA class I and class II types were available, the types were taken from metadata supplied by the sample provider, not from assay-based typing.

CDR1 and CDR2, per the germline V gene, are LGHNA and YNFKEQ. V is shortened by 1 base, J by 7 bases, and the region joining them spans 14 bases. The CDR3 runs 14 amino acids, cysteine and phenylalanine included. The read is trimmed to its CDR3 DNA, 42 bases read in frame from base 1. Points the paper makes about the study in general: The quantity of clinical and demographic metadata differed by source and by participant and was supplied without curation.

TCRbeta CDR3 regions were amplified from genomic DNA using the immunoSEQ Assay, a bias-controlled multiplex PCR. On the authors' methods: The number of nucleated cells in each sample was estimated from the amplification of reference gene primers within the assay. To quantify the absolute abundance of each unique TCRbeta CDR3 rearrangement, sequence reads were collapsed and filtered. For each sample, productive Simpson clonality was calculated as the square root of Simpson's diversity index over productive rearrangements. The table was pulled from immuneACCESS by TCRdb, which kept in-frame rearrangements only. Such tables lose some clones; where checked, under half of the loss comes from unresolved V genes, and the rest has no known cause. V and J calls plus clone size are reproduced from that table; the DNA served to infer D and trimming. The sample table holds under 400,000 clones, of which roughly nine tenths were seen once. The ten most abundant clones make up about 3.9% of the sample.

Comments on this clone: Its specific antigen is unknown. No base qualities exist here, and no much larger clone lies one base off it.

At one collaborating source in Seattle, patients were enrolled during active infection and were followed longitudinally through the course of disease. Whole blood was collected in K2EDTA tubes by collaborating institutions according to the institutions' own protocols. For TCRbeta analysis, collaborators shipped samples in one of three forms: frozen whole blood, isolated PBMCs, or DNA extracted from either of those sample types. This TCR derives from a woman aged 60-70 years with COVID-19, enrolled during active disease. The specimen was peripheral blood. The sequence links TRBV4-2 to TRBJ2-7; confidence is insufficient to name the D gene. The CDR3 corresponds to CASSQVITAGEQYF. The nucleotides are TGTGCCAGCAGCCAAGTGATCACCGCAGGAGAGCAGTACTTC.